This T cell receptor beta chain was recorded in a study of beta chain features in type 1 diabetes (dated by TCRdb to 2017 to 2018). For the study in its entirety: Mean age, gender distribution, total cell number and subset yield were not different between patients and healthy donors. A total of 107,917,701 sorted cells were examined across all samples, and a strong correlation was observed between cell number per subset and RNA yield. Naive and central memory subsets were obtained from all 30 or so donors, but regulatory and stem cell-like memory subsets were isolated from only 8 patients and roughly eight healthy donors. The study compared the TCRB repertoires of sorted circulating CD4+ T cell subsets in recently diagnosed type 1 diabetes patients with those in matched healthy donors. Here is what the overall study found, with its caveats: Because the HLA sub-analyses included only small numbers of individuals, any influence of HLA type on TCRB rearrangement was left unresolved. Shorter templates might be favored by PCR, yet because patient and control samples were amplified and corrected together, any such skew would affect both groups equally. Because cDNA was sequenced instead of genomic DNA, activated cells with high expression could be over-represented, although the groups did not differ in activation or CD3 levels. The naive, central memory and regulatory TCRB repertoires appeared to resemble one another more closely among patients than among healthy donors. In all four CD4+ subsets, TCRB CDR3 length was moderately but significantly shorter in type 1 diabetes patients. Fewer insertions and more nucleotide deletions at VDJ recombination sites were observed in patients with type 1 diabetes, implying thymic rearrangement abnormalities.

The entire isolated RNA was reverse transcribed using the High Capacity cDNA Reverse Transcription Kit, and thus expressed TCRB transcripts were sequenced. Deep immunoSEQ sequencing was performed on naive, central memory and regulatory T cell samples, with an average of roughly 3.5 million total reads per sample. Sorted cells were lysed in RLT buffer and RNA was extracted with DNase-treated RNeasy Micro or Mini kits, depending on cell number. Each cell subset was processed on its own to prevent cross-contamination, while patient and healthy donor samples were processed together. Using the immunoSEQ multiplex PCR, TCRB sequences were amplified from cDNA into 87-bp fragments spanning the CDR3 region. Sequencing of the amplicons was performed on the Illumina HiSeq platform. Per the authors' processing: Synthetic template baselines were used to correct PCR bias computationally, reads within Hamming distance 2 were collapsed together, and singletons that could not be merged were discarded. Reads were aligned to IMGT to assign V, D and J genes, CDR3 length, and insertions or deletions at six rearrangement sites. Clonotype counts were normalized to sorted cell number within each subset before computing true diversity and Gini coefficients with the tcR R package. Repertoire sharing was quantified using the overlap coefficient calculated on TCRB nucleotide sequences. TCRdb provides this immuneACCESS table in a form limited to in-frame rearrangements. Some clones are lacking; in checked studies, under half of them reflect an unresolved V gene, and why the rest are absent is not known. The DNA gave D and trimming, while V, J and clone size come from that table. This sample comprises about 52,000 clones, under 55% of them detected only once. About 1.5% of the sample is held by the ten biggest clonotypes.

From each donor, a single peripheral blood sample of 100 to 150 mL on average was drawn into heparinised tubes. Using a panel that included CD45RO, CCR7, CD25, CD127, CD95 and CD27, naive, central memory, regulatory and stem cell-like memory CD4+ T cells were sorted on a BD FACSAria II. Every sorted population had a purity above 95%. PBMCs were separated immediately by Lymphoprep density gradient centrifugation and were stained directly, without being cultured. So that batch effects would be minimized, each experiment stained and sorted samples in pairs, pairing one healthy donor with one patient. The CDR3 numbers 15 residues from cysteine through phenylalanine. Kept here is only the CDR3 DNA, which spans 45 bases and is read in frame from base 1. V is trimmed back by 0 bases and J by 7 bases, and the junction contains 12 bases that no gene match accounts for. CDR1 SQVTM and CDR2 ANQGSEA are derived from the germline V gene.

There are a few counts of this clone. There is no known antigen for this receptor. Base quality data are lacking; no much larger clone is found one base away. The source of this sequence is a man between 25 and 39 years old with type 1 diabetes. What was sequenced was Tregs from blood. In light of the paper, this sample's cell subset or site label describes: regulatory CD4+ T cells. The sequence is built from TRBV29-1 and TRBJ2-7, and TRBD2 aligns with 7 junction nucleotides. The nucleotide sequence reads TGCAGCGTTGAAGACCCGAGCGCGGGAGCTCGGGAGCAGTACTTC. Its protein reads: CSVEDPSAGAREQYF.